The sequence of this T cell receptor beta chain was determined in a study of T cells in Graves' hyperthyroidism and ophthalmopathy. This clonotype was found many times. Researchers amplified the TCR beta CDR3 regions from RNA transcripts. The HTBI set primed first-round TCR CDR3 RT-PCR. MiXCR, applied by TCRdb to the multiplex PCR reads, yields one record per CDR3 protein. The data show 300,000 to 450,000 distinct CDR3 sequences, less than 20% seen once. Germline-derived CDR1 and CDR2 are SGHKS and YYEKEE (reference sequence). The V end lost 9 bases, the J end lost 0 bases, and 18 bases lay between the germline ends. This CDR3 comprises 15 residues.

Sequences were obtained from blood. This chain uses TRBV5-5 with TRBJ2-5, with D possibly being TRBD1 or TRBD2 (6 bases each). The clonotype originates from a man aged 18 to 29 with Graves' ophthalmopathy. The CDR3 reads CATAWGRGHQETQYF. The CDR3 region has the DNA TGTGCCACGGCTTGGGGGCGGGGCCACCAAGAGACCCAGTACTTC.